The next 11 T cell receptor beta chains were all read from a single sample in a study of CD8+CD57+ T cells in acquired aplastic anemia. All sequencing subjects had displayed CD8+CD57+ cell expansion on flow cytometry. Genomic DNA templated the TCR beta VDJ and CDR3 profiling. One entry per CDR3 protein, called by TCRdb with MiXCR from the reads. The sample consists of roughly 150,000 distinct CDR3 sequences, 40% to 55% of them appearing once. The sequenced material came from sorted CD4+, CD8+, or CD8+CD57+ T cells (not recorded which) from PBMCs. The receptors were gathered from a human donor with aplastic anemia.

The chain carries TRBV19 and TRBJ1-1; D not resolved. The CDR3 covers 14 residues. Between the trimmed V and J ends, which lost 8 bases and 1 base, there was a span of 14 bases. Germline-derived CDR1 and CDR2 are LNHDA and SQIVND (reference sequence). CDR3 nucleotide sequence: TGTGCCAGTCGACCACCAACAGAGAACACTGAAGCTTTCTTT. This gives the protein CASRPPTENTEAFF.

In the case of this clonotype: It may be a read error: a sequence one base away is much more abundant. V is TRBV12-3 or TRBV12-4 and J is TRBJ1-2, with D uncertain. The CDR3 totals 14 residues. V lost 6 bases, J lost 4 bases, and 15 bases lay in between. The CDR3 loop is CASSRTGSVYGYTF. CDR3 nucleotide sequence: TGTGCCAGCAGCAGGACTGGGTCGGTCTATGGCTACACCTTC.

The gene calls are TRBV15 and TRBJ1-2, with 7 bases identical to TRBD1. CDR1 is LNHNV and CDR2 is YYDKDF in the germline V gene (reference sequence). After removal of 5 bases from V and 7 bases from J, the junction contained 4 bases not matched to a gene. This CDR3 has 12 residues. The CDR3 DNA follows: TGTGCCACCAGCCCCCGGACAGGTGGCTACACCTTC. This codes for CATSPRTGGYTF.

This clonotype has ten or more counts. This sequence joins TRBV2 and TRBJ1-2; D unclear. Germline CDR1 is SNHLY and CDR2 is FYNNEI. Trimming shortened V by 1 base and J by 3 bases, and 18 bases separated the two germline ends. This CDR3 contains 17 residues. CDR3 amino acids: CASSEENTFQAHYGYTF. The CDR3 DNA reads TGTGCCAGCAGTGAAGAGAACACGTTCCAAGCCCACTATGGCTACACCTTC.

The V gene is TRBV11-1, the J gene TRBJ2-2, with D possibly being TRBD1 (5 bases). V was clipped by 5 bases and J by 1 base, with 11 bases between them. There are 15 residues in the CDR3. The germline gives CDR1 SGHAT, CDR2 FQDESV (reference sequence). The CDR3 loop reads CASSPLRGNTGELFF. The CDR3 region has the DNA TGTGCCAGCAGCCCGCTAAGGGGGAACACCGGGGAGCTGTTTTTT.

The sample holds a few counts of this clonotype. V and J are TRBV15 and TRBJ1-2; 9 positions match TRBD1. The CDR3 is made up of 17 amino acids. Germline V gene sequence: CDR1 LNHNV, CDR2 YYDKDF (reference sequence). Trimming removed 4 bases from V and 0 bases from J; junction bases left unmatched: 9. The CDR3 loop reads CATSTRTGDYANYGYTF. The CDR3 region has the DNA TGTGCCACCAGCACTAGGACAGGGGACTACGCTAACTATGGCTACACCTTC.

The CDR3 region is CASSDTGPGANVLTF. The CDR3, as DNA: TGTGCCAGCAGCGATACAGGGCCTGGGGCCAACGTCCTGACTTTC. The chain combines TRBV2 with TRBJ2-6; tentative D call: TRBD1 (6 bases). V shed 6 bases and J shed 2 bases, with 11 bases lying between them. Germline V lookup: CDR1 SNHLY, CDR2 FYNNEI. CDR3 length equals 15 residues.

As regards this clonotype: A read error may be the cause here, since a much bigger clone is one base away. The conserved closing phenylalanine or tryptophan is absent in this CDR3, likely reflecting a read error. The V call is TRBV12-3 or TRBV12-4, the J call TRBJ1-3; the D is unclear. V was cut by 2 bases and J by 0 bases, with 5 bases left in between. The CDR3 has 14 residues. Here the CDR3 reads CASSLHSSGNTIYS. The CDR3 region has the DNA TGTGCCAGCAGTTTACACAGCTCTGGAAACACCATATATTCT.

The rearrangement uses TRBV12-5 and TRBJ1-6, with D hard to call. Germline V gives CDR1 LGHNT, CDR2 FRNRAP. CDR3 length: 14 amino acids. V gave up 1 base and J gave up 7 bases, with 8 bases separating them. CDR3: CASGLEVANSPLHF. In DNA form, the CDR3 reads TGTGCTAGTGGTTTGGAAGTAGCCAATTCACCCCTCCACTTT.

Points on this clonotype: With a much larger clone just one base away, this may be a read error. The CDR3 protein is CASSQHRQHTGEPFF. CDR3 DNA sequence: TGCGCCAGCAGCCAACACCGACAGCACACCGGGGAGCCGTTTTTT. The chain employs TRBV4-3 and TRBJ2-2; D assignment may be TRBD1 or TRBD2 (5 bases each). Germline V gene lookup returns CDR1 LGHNA and CDR2 YSLEER. The CDR3 runs 15 residues.

The sample holds one count of this clonotype. The chain links TRBV20-1 to TRBJ1-6; 7 bases line up with TRBD1. J lost 7 bases, V lost 5 bases, and 8 bases had no gene match. The CDR3 runs to 14 residues. Germline V lookup: CDR1 DFQATT, CDR2 SNEGSKA (reference sequence). The CDR3 DNA sequence: TGCAGTGCTGCTTTGACAGGGTCCAATTCACCCCTCCACTTT. This translates into CSAALTGSNSPLHF.